This T cell receptor (beta chain) was sequenced for a study of graft-versus-host responses after intestinal transplantation. The overall study: Multivisceral, liver-intestinal, or isolated intestinal grafts were transplanted into recipients.

Assay used: immunoSEQ multiplex PCR; TCRdb lists only in-frame clones, some missing. The sample shows some 96,000 clones, 75% to 95% of them seen only once. Germline V gene lookup returns CDR1 SNHLY and CDR2 FYNNEI. Between the trimmed V and J ends, which lost 6 bases and 9 bases, there was a span of 18 bases. This CDR3 is built from 15 residues. The source material was PBMCs, sampled approximately 470 days after intestinal transplant. The sequence was collected from a human patient who received an intestinal transplant, so some T cells may come from the graft donor. The V and J genes are TRBV2 and TRBJ1-6, with a possible D match to TRBD1 (5 bases). This CDR3 reads CASSARRDFVSPLHF. The CDR3 DNA reads as TGTGCCAGCAGCGCCCGCCGGGACTTCGTTTCACCCCTCCACTTT.